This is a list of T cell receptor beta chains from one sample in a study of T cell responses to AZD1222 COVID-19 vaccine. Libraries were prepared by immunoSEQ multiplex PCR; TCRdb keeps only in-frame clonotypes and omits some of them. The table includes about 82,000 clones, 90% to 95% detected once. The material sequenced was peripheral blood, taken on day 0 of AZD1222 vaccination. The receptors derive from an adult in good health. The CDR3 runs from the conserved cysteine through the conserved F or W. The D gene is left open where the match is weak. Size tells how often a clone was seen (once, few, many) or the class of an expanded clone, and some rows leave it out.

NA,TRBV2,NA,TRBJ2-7,TGTGCCAGCAGTCAAATTGAGCAGTACTTC,CASSQIEQYF
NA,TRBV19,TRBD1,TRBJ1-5,TGTGCCAGTAGTGCCACACAGGGGGCCAGCAATCAGCCCCAGCATTTT,CASSATQGASNQPQHF
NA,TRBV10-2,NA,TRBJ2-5,TGCGCCAGCAGTGAGTTTCGAGGACGCTATGGGGAGACCCAGTACTTC,CASSEFRGRYGETQYF
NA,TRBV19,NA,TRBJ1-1,TGTGCCAGTAAACGGGCCCCGGGCACTGAAGCTTTCTTT,CASKRAPGTEAFF
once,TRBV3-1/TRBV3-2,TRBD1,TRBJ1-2,TGTGCCAGCAGCCAAGATGCCCCAATCCCCTCCGACAGGGACCTAGGCTATGGCTACACCTTC,CASSQDAPIPSDRDLGYGYTF
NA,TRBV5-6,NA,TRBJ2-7,TGTGCCAGCAGCCTCGGGACCTTCCGTTCCTACGAGCAGTACTTC,CASSLGTFRSYEQYF
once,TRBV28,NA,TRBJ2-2,TGTGCCAGCTCTCTCATTACTTCCGGGGAGCTGTTTTTT,CASSLITSGELFF
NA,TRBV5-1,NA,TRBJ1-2,TGCGCCAGCAGCTTGACAGGGAGTGAGGCAAGTGGCTACACCTTC,CASSLTGSEASGYTF
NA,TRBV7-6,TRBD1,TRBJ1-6,TGTGCCAGCAGCTACGCAACAGGGGGCTCCTATAATTCACCCCTCCACTTT,CASSYATGGSYNSPLHF
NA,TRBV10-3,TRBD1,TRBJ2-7,TGTGCCATCAGGAACCGGGACAGGGGCGAGCAGTACTTC,CAIRNRDRGEQYF
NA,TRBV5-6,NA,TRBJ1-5,TGTGCCAGCAGCTTCGGGATCTCCAATCAGCCCCAGCATTTT,CASSFGISNQPQHF
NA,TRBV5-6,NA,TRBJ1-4,TGTGCCAGCAGCCCTCGGGGAAGGCAGTTTTTT,CASSPRGRQFF
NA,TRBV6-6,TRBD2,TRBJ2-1,TGTGCCAGCAGTCCTCGGCCTAGCGGGGGATCACCCTACAATGAGCAGTTCTTC,CASSPRPSGGSPYNEQFF
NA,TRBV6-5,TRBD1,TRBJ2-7,TGTGCCAGCAGTCGACAGGGCTACGAGCAGTACTTC,CASSRQGYEQYF
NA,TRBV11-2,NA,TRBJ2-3,TGTGCCAGCAGCTTACGACGGGGCCCAGATACGCAGTATTTT,CASSLRRGPDTQYF
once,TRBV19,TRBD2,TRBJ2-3,TGTGCCAGTAGTACCGTAGCGGGGGGGCCCCCTAGCACAGATACGCAGTATTTT,CASSTVAGGPPSTDTQYF
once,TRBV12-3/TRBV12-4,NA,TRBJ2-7,TGTGCCAGCAGTTTGGTCTACGAGCAGTACTTC,CASSLVYEQYF
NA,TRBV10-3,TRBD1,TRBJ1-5,TGTGCCATCGGACCTACCGGGACAGACGGCAATCAGCCCCAGCATTTT,CAIGPTGTDGNQPQHF
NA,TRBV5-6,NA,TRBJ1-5,TGTGCCAGCAGCTTCGGCCAGCTTAATCAGCCCCAGCATTTT,CASSFGQLNQPQHF
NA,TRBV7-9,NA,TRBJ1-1,TGTGCCAGCAGCCTCCTTAACACTGAAGCTTTCTTT,CASSLLNTEAFF
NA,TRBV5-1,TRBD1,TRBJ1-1,TGCGCCAGCAGTCAACAGGGGGCTGCCCCGGCTTTCTTT,CASSQQGAAPAFF
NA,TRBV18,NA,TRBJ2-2,TGTGCCAGCTCACCAATCTACACCGGGGAGCTGTTTTTT,CASSPIYTGELFF
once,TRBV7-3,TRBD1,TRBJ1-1,TGTGCCAGCAGCTTAAGCAGGGGGAATGCCGCGAACACTGAAGCTTTCTTT,CASSLSRGNAANTEAFF
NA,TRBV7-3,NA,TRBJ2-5,TGTGCCAGCAGCGTAGGGGGGCGAGAGACCCAGTACTTC,CASSVGGRETQYF
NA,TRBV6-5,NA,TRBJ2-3,TGTGCCAGCACCAATTCCGGCACAGATACGCAGTATTTT,CASTNSGTDTQYF
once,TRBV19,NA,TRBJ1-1,TGTGCCAGTAGTATAGACTACCAGCGCACTGAAGCTTTCTTT,CASSIDYQRTEAFF